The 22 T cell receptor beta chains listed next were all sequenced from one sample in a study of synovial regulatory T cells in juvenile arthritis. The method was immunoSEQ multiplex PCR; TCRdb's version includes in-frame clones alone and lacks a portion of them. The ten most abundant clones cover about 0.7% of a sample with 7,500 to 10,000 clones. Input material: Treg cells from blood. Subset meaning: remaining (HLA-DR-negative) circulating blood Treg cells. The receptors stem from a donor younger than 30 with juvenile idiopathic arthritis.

The CDR3 spells CASSASDSRNTIYF. V and J are TRBV5-6 and TRBJ1-3; TCRdb returns TRBD1, unconfirmable since there is no DNA. Germline assignment: CDR1 SGHDT and CDR2 YYEEEE. The CDR3 is 14 amino acids. The DNA is unrecorded.

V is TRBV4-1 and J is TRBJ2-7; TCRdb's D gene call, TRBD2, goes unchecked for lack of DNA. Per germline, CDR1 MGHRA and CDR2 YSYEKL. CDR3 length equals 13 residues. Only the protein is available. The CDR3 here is CASSRPGVHEQYF.

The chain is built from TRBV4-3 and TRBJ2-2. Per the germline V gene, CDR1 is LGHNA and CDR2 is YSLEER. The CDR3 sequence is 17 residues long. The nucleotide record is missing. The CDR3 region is CASSQEIRWANTGELFF.

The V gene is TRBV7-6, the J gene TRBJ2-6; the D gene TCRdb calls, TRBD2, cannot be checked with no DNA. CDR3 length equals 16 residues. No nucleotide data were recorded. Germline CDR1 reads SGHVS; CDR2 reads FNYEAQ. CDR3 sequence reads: CASSSGTHSGANVLTF.

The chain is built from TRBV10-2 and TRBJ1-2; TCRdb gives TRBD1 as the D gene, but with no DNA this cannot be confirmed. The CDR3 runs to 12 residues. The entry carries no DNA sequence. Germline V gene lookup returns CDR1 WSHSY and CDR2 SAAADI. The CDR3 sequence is CASSEDSYGYTF.

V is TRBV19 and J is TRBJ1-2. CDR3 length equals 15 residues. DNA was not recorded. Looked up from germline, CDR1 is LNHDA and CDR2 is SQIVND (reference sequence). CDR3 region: CATSVRDPDLYGYTF. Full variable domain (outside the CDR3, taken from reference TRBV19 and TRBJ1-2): DGGITQSPKYLFRKEGQNVTLSCEQNLNHDAMYWYRQDPGQGLRLIYYSQIVNDFQKGDIAEGYSVSREKKESFPLTVTSAQKNPTAFYLCATSVRDPDLYGYTFGSGTRLTVV.

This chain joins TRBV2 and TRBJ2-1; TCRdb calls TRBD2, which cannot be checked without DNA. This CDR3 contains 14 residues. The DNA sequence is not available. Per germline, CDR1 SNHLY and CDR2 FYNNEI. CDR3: CASSGTGSYNEQFF.

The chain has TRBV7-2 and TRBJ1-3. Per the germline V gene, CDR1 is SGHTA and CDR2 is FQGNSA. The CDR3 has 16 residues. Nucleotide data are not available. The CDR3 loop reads CASSFKIQGGGNTIYF.

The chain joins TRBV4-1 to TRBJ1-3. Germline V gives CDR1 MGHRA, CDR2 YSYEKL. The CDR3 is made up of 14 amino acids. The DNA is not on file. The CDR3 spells CASSQGLSGNTIYF.

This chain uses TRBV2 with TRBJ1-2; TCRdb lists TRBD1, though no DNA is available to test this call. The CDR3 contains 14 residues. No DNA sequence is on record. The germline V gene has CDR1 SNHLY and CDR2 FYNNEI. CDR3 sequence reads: CASSAPGGYGGYTF.

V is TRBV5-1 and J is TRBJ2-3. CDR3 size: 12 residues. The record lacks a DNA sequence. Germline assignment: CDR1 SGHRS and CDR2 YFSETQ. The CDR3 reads CASSLDGDTQYF.

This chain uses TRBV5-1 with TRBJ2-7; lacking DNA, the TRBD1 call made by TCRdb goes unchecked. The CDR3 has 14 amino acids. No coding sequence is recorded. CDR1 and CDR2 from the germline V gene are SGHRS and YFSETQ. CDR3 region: CASSLDGATYEQYF.

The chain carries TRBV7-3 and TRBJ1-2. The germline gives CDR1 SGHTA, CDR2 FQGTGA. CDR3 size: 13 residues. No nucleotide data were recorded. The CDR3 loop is CASSLTGGYGYTF.

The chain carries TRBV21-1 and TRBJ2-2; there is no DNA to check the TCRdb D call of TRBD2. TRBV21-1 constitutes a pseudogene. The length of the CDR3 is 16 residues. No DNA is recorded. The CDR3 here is CASSKEVRGNTGELFF.

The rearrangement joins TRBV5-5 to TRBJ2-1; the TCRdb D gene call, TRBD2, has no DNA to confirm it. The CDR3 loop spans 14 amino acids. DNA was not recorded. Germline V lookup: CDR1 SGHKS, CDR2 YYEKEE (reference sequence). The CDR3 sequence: CASSWLVSYNEQFF.

This chain's CDR3 is CASSQTRDSGNTIYF. The chain has TRBV14 and TRBJ1-3; without DNA, the TCRdb call of TRBD1 cannot be checked. Germline-derived CDR1 and CDR2 are SGHDN and FVKESK. The CDR3 length is 15 residues. No DNA sequence is on record. The full variable domain, rest sourced from reference TRBV14 and TRBJ1-3, is EAGVTQFPSHSVIEKGQTVTLRCDPISGHDNLYWYRRVMGKEIKFLLHFVKESKQDESGMPNNRFLAERTGGTYSTLKVQPAELEDSGVYFCASSQTRDSGNTIYFGEGSWLTVV.

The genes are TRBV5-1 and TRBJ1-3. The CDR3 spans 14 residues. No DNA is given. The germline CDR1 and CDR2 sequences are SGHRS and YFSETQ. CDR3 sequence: CASRRGSSGNTIYF.

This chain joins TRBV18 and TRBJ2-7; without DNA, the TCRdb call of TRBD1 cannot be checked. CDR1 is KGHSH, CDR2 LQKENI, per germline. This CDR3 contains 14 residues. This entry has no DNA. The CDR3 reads CASSPRDRSYEQYF.

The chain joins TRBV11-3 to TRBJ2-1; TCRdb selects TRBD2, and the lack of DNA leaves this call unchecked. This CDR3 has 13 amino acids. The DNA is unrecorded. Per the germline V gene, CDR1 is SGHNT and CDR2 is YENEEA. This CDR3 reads CASSPTGGDEQFF.

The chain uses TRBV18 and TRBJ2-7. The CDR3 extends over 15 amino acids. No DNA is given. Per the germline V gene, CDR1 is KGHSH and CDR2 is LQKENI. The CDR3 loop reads CASSPDAGTLGEQYF.

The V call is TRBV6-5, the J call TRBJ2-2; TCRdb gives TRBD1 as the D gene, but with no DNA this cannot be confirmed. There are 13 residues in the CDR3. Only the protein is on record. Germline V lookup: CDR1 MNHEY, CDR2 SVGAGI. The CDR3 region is CASTPMNTGELFF.

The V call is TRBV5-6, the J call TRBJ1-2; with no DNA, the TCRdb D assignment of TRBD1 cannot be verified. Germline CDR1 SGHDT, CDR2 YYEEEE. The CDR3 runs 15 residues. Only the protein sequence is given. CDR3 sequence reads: CASSPAGQGYFGYTF.